The entry that follows covers one TCR beta chain sequence. This receptor's antigen is unknown. Within one base of it there is no much larger clone, and no base qualities were kept. Enrolling through a virtual design, the prospective study's participants ranged in age from roughly 18 to 89 years and lived across 24 United States geographic areas. In the prospective study, cohorts were assigned on the basis of participant-reported clinical history obtained from a screening survey and a study questionnaire. In the prospective study, mobile phlebotomists collected whole blood, serum and a nasopharyngeal or oropharyngeal swab from each participant. Over an approximately 2-month period, participants in the prospective study had the option of providing additional blood draws and questionnaires. Blood samples from the prospective study were shipped frozen or at room temperature prior to DNA extraction. The data stem from a study of blood T cell repertoires in COVID-19 (dated by TCRdb to the early 2020s). About the full investigation: Recovered participants in ImmuneRACE Cohort 3 were defined as having two consecutive negative NP/OP PCR tests, clearance from a healthcare professional, or resolution of symptoms. Samples from collaborators originated in the United States, Italy and Spain and spanned both the acute and convalescent phases of COVID-19. The prospective study material was composed of cDNA or gDNA derived from T cells, B-cell-depleted T cells, or PBMCs. Deeply sampled blood TCRbeta repertoires from subjects exposed to, actively infected with, or recovered from COVID-19 were included in the dataset. A freely available public database, intended as a resource for researchers studying the immune response to SARS-CoV-2, is where the repertoires were released. The samples were drawn from the first 160 participants of the ongoing ImmuneRACE study and from 950 to 1,500 subjects provided by 6 global collaborators. The sample metadata nearly always contained a de-identified subject ID, COVID-19 status, age in years and sex. HLA class I and class II types, where available, came from metadata supplied by the sample provider rather than from assay-based typing. Overall study outcomes, separate from this receptor: The quantity of clinical and demographic metadata differed by source and by participant and was supplied without curation.

The immunoSEQ Assay, a bias-controlled multiplex PCR, was used to amplify TCRbeta CDR3 regions from genomic DNA. In the authors' own workflow: Within the assay, amplification of reference gene primers was used to estimate how many nucleated cells each sample contained. To quantify the absolute abundance of each unique TCRbeta CDR3 rearrangement, sequence reads were collapsed and filtered. For each sample, productive Simpson clonality was calculated as the square root of Simpson's diversity index across productive rearrangements. The source is immuneACCESS, and TCRdb retained only in-frame sequences with V and J called. Part of the clones is not carried over; for the studies checked, unresolved V genes explain less than half of this, and the remainder is unexplained. V and J calls and clone size are as listed in that table; D and trimming were resolved from the DNA. Here the sample has 250,000 to 300,000 clones; 88% occur a single time. Together, the top ten hold approximately 2% of the sample.

The source material was PBMCs or T cells enriched from blood (not recorded which). The receptor was derived from a woman aged 60-70 years in a cohort exposed to, infected with or recovered from COVID-19 (not recorded which).

The CDR3 sequence is CASSLNSETDTQYF. The DNA sequence is given as TGTGCCAGCAGCTTAAATAGCGAAACAGATACGCAGTATTTT. The rearranged chain carries TRBV7-3 and TRBJ2-3, with TRBD2 as a weak D call on 5 bases. V and J lose 1 base and 3 bases, and a span of 8 bases separates them. Spanning cysteine to phenylalanine, the CDR3 consists of 14 amino acids. Only the CDR3 region is kept as DNA, spanning 42 bases read in frame from base 1. CDR1 and CDR2, looked up from the germline V gene, are SGHTA and FQGTGA.